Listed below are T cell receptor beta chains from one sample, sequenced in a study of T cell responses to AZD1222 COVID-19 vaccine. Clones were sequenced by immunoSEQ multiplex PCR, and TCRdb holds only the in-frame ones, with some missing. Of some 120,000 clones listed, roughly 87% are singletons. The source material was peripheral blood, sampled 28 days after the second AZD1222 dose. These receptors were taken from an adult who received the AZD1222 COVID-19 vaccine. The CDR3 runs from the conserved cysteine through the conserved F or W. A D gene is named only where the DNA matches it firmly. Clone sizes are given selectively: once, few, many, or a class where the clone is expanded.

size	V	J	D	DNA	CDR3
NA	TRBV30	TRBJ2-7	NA	NA	CACAWSGSSTTREQYF
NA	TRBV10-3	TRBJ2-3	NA	TGTGCCGCAGAGCATGACAACACAGATACGCAGTATTTT	CAAEHDNTDTQYF
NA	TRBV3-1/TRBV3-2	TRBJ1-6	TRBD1	TGTGCCAGCAGCCTACAGGGGGCAACGGATTCACCCCTCCACTTT	CASSLQGATDSPLHF
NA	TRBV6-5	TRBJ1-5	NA	TGTGCCAGCAGCCTAACAGGGTTGGGCAATCAGCCCCAGCATTTT	CASSLTGLGNQPQHF
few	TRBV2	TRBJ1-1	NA	TGTGCCACCAGTACAGGGTATACTGAAGCTTTCTTT	CATSTGYTEAFF
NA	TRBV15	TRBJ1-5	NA	TGTGCCACCAGCACCATCTATAGCAATCAGCCCCAGCATTTT	CATSTIYSNQPQHF
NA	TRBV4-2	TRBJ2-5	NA	TGTGCCAGCAGCTTTGGGTGGGGTGGAGAGACCCAGTACTTC	CASSFGWGGETQYF
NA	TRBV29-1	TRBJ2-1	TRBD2	TGCAGCGTTGCGGGAGCGGGGGACCACAATGAGCAGTTCTTC	CSVAGAGDHNEQFF
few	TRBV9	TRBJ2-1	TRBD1	TGTGCCAGCAGCTGGGGACAGGGGGCGCGGAATGAGCAGTTCTTC	CASSWGQGARNEQFF
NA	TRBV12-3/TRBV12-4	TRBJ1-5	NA	TGTGCCAGCACCGATGACAGGAATCAGCCCCAGCATTTT	CASTDDRNQPQHF
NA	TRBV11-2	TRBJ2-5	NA	TGTGCCAGCAGCTCTGGGATGAGGGTTAGAGAGACCCAGTACTTC	CASSSGMRVRETQYF
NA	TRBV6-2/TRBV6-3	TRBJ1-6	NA	TGTGCCAGCAGTTACGCCTCGAATACACCCCTCCACTTT	CASSYASNTPLHF
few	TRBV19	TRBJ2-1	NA	TGTGCCAGTAGTGGCCTGGAGGAGGGGATTAATGTAAATGAGCAGTTCTTC	CASSGLEEGINVNEQFF
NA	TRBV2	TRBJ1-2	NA	TGTGCCAGCAGTGAATCCGGGGGTGGCTACACCTTC	CASSESGGGYTF
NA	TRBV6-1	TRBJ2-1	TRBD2	TGTGCCAGCAGTGATGACTCTCGCGGGGGGTCCGGAAATGAGCAGTTCTTC	CASSDDSRGGSGNEQFF
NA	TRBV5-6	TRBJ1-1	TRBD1	TGTGCCAGCAGTTCGGCTGGGACAGGGGACACTGAAGCTTTCTTT	CASSSAGTGDTEAFF
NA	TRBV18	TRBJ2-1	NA	TGTGCCAGCTCAGCCTTGACTAGGGGTTCCTACAATGAGCAGTTCTTC	CASSALTRGSYNEQFF
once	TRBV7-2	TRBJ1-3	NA	TGTGCCAGCAGCCCCGACCCGATTGGAAACACCATATATTTT	CASSPDPIGNTIYF
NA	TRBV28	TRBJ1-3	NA	TGTGCCAGCAGCCCGGGACCGGGGTATTCTGGAAACACCATATATTTT	CASSPGPGYSGNTIYF
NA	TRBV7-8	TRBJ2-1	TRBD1	TGTGCCAGCAGAAAAGAGGGGGACAGAGACTACAATGAGCAGTTCTTC	CASRKEGDRDYNEQFF
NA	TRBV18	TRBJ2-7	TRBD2	TGTGCCAGCTCACCAGGGAGGGGTAGCTCCTACGAGCAGTACTTC	CASSPGRGSSYEQYF
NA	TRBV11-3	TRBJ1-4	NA	TGTGCCAGCAGCTTAGGGTTTACGACGGAGGAAAAACTGTTTTTT	CASSLGFTTEEKLFF
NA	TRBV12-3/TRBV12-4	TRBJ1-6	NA	TGTGCCAGCAGCGCCGTCCAGGATTCACCCCTCCACTTT	CASSAVQDSPLHF
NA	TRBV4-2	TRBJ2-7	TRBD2	TGTGCCAGCAGCCCCCGGGAGCGGGAGTTCTCCTACGAGCAGTACTTC	CASSPREREFSYEQYF
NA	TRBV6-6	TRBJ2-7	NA	TGTGCCAGCAAATTAGGGGTTGCCTACGAGCAGTACTTC	CASKLGVAYEQYF
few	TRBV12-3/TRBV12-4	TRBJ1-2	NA	TGTGCCAGCACCGCAGGGGCACAGTATGGCTACACCTTC	CASTAGAQYGYTF
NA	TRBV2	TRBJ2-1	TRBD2	TGTGCCAGCAGTATAGCGGGAGGATACAATGAGCAGTTCTTC	CASSIAGGYNEQFF
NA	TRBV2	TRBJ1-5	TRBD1	TGTGCCAGCAGTTGGACAGGGCCCTATAGCAATCAGCCCCAGCATTTT	CASSWTGPYSNQPQHF
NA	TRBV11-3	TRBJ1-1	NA	TGTGCCAGCAGCTTAACGGCGGCTGAAGCTTTCTTT	CASSLTAAEAFF
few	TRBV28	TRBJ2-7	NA	TGTGCCAGCAGTGGGGGACATCCCTACGAGCAGTACTTC	CASSGGHPYEQYF
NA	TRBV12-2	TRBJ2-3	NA	TGTGCAAGTCGCTCCCCGGGACTCAAAGATACGCAGTATTTT	CASRSPGLKDTQYF
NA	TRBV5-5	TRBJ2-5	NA	TGTGCCAGCAGCAGTCGGGTGACTAAGGAGACCCAGTACTTC	CASSSRVTKETQYF
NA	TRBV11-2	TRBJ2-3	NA	TGTGCCAGCAGCTTATGGGATACGCAGTATTTT	CASSLWDTQYF
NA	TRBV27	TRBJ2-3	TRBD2	TGTGCCAGCAGTTCGGGACTAGTGACAGATACGCAGTATTTT	CASSSGLVTDTQYF
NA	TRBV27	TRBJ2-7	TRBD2	TGTGAAAGTTCGAGCGGGGCTTCTCCCTACGAGCAGTACTTC	CESSSGASPYEQYF
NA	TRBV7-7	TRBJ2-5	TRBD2	TGTGCTAGCAGCTATTTTAGCGGGGGCACCCAAGAGACCCAGTACTTC	CASSYFSGGTQETQYF
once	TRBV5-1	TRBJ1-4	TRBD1	TGCGCCAGCAGCTTGGGGCCAGGGGGCAACGGGGAAAAACTGTTTTTT	CASSLGPGGNGEKLFF
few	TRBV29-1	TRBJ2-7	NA	TGCAGCGCTCTGGGGATACAGGATTACTACGAGCAGTACTTC	CSALGIQDYYEQYF
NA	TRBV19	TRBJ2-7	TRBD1	TGTGCCAGTAGTGAAAACAGGGGCGAGCAGTACTTC	CASSENRGEQYF
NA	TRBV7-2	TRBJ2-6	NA	TGTGCCAGCAGGCGAACAGGGCTGGGCTCTGGGGCCAACGTCCTGACTTTC	CASRRTGLGSGANVLTF
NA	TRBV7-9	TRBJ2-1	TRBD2	TGTGCCAGCAGCTTTTCGGGGGGAGGCAATGAGCAGTTCTTC	CASSFSGGGNEQFF
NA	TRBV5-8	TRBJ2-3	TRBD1	TGTGCCAGCAGCTTGCGAGGGGGCCCAGATACGCAGTATTTT	CASSLRGGPDTQYF
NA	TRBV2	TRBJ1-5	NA	TGTGCCAGCAGTGAAGCCCCCAGAGGGCCCCAGCATTTT	CASSEAPRGPQHF
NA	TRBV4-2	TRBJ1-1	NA	TGTGCCAGCAGCCCGCTTGACAGGAACACTGAAGCTTTCTTT	CASSPLDRNTEAFF
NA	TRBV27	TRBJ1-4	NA	TGTGCCAGCAGACCCCAGGGCGGGGTTAATGAAAAACTGTTTTTT	CASRPQGGVNEKLFF
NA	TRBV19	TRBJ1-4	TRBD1	TGTGCCAGTAGTCTCCGGACAGGGGGCGGCGAAAAACTGTTTTTT	CASSLRTGGGEKLFF
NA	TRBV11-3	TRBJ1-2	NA	TGTGCCAGCAGTTTCACACAGGGAAGCGGCGGCTACACCTTC	CASSFTQGSGGYTF
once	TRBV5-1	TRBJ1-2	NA	TGCGCCAGCAGTACAGGGCCCAACTATGGCTACACCTTC	CASSTGPNYGYTF
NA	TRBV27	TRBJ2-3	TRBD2	TGTGCCAGCAGCTCCGCAAGGCTCGGGAGGGAGGGGGAGGCAGATACGCAGTATTTT	CASSSARLGREGEADTQYF
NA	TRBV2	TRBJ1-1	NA	TGTGCCAGCACCGGGACGGGGAACACTGAAGCTTTCTTT	CASTGTGNTEAFF
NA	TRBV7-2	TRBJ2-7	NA	TGTGCCAGCAGCTCGGCCGGGACTTCCTCCTACGAGCAGTACTTC	CASSSAGTSSYEQYF
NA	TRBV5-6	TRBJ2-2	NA	TGTGCCAGCAGCCCCCGGGACTCGAGGGGGGAGCTGTTTTTT	CASSPRDSRGELFF
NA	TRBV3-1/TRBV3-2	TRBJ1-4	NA	TGTGCCAGCAGCCGGGAGGGGGTCTTCAAACTGTTTTTT	CASSREGVFKLFF
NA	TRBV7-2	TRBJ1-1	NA	TGTGCCAGCAGCTCCGGGACGGTGAACACTGAAGCTTTCTTT	CASSSGTVNTEAFF
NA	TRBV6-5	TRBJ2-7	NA	TGTGCCAGCAGTTACGCTCCCGGGGCCAGCTCCTACGAGCAGTACTTC	CASSYAPGASSYEQYF